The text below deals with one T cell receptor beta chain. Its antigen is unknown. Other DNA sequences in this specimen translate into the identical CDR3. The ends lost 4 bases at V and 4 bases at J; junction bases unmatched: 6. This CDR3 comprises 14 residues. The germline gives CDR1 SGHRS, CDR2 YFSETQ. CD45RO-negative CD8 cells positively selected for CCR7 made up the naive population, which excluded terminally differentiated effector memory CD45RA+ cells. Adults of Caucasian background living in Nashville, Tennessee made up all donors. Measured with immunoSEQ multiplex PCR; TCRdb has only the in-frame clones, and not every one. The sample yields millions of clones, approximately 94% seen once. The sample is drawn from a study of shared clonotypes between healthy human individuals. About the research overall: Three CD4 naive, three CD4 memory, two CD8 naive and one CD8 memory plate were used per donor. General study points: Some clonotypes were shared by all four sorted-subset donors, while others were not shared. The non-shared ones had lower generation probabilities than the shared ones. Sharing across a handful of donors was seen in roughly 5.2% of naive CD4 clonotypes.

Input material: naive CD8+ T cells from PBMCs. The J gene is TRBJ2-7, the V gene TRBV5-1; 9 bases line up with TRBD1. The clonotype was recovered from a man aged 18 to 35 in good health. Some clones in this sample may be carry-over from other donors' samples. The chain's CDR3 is CASSLGTGWYEQYF. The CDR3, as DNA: TGCGCCAGCAGCCTCGGGACAGGGTGGTACGAGCAGTACTTC.